This TCR beta chain is drawn from a study of shared clonotypes between healthy human individuals. Whole-study context: Each donor had three CD4 naive, three CD4 memory, two CD8 naive and one CD8 memory plate. Study-level findings and limits: Although depth was large, rarefaction showed that sequencing of the sorted subsets was incomplete.

Regarding this clone: Its target is not known.

Splitting of each subset's genomic DNA was done evenly across several immunoSEQ plates. TCRdb keeps only in-frame clones here, not all; method: immunoSEQ multiplex PCR. The table lists more than 2,000,000 clones, 93% of them singletons. This CDR3 has 13 amino acids. The V and J ends lost 6 bases and 0 bases respectively, with 8 bases between them. In germline, CDR1 is MNHEY, CDR2 SVGAGI. The donor cohort consisted entirely of Caucasian adults residing in Nashville, Tennessee. Material for sequencing was naive CD4+ T cells from PBMCs. Subset indicated: CD45RA+ positively selected. The clonotype was recovered from a young man in good health. Some clones in this sample may be carry-over from other donors' samples. The chain couples TRBV6-5 to TRBJ1-2; D gene uncertain. The CDR3 DNA follows: TGTGCCAGCAGCGGGAACTCTAACTATGGCTACACCTTC. This encodes CASSGNSNYGYTF.